The entry below gives a single T cell receptor (beta chain) sequence along with its context. The target antigen is unknown. Breast cancer patients provided tissue from their axillary draining lymph nodes. The germline CDR1 and CDR2 sequences are LGHDT and YNNKEL (reference sequence). V lost 1 base to trimming and J lost 0 bases, with 16 bases between them. The CDR3 spans 17 residues. MiXCR, run by TCRdb on the multiplex PCR reads, gives a single entry per CDR3 protein. The sample shows about 180,000 distinct CDR3 sequences, around a third of them seen only once. The data are from a study of breast tumors, draining lymph nodes, adjacent tissues. Study findings and constraints: Luminal-like breast cancer showed significantly greater tumor-nontumor repertoire similarity than basal-like breast cancer did. Tumor TCR diversity was below lymph nodes but above nontumor tissue. Data only fit, rather than demonstrated, lymph node origin of most tumor T cells. The data were judged consistent with most tumor T cells coming from lymph node and expanding in tumor.

The TCR was taken from a female donor with breast cancer. Some clones in this sample may be carry-over from other donors' samples. The genes are TRBV3-1 and TRBJ2-7; D remains unclear. The specimen sequenced was axillary lymph node tissue. This chain's CDR3 is CASSQVDLAGDSYEQYF. The CDR3 DNA reads TGTGCCAGCAGCCAAGTTGATCTTGCAGGAGACTCCTACGAGCAGTACTTC.